The next 23 T cell receptor beta chains were all read from a single sample in a study of cytomegalovirus exposure and HLA in healthy donors. The protocol was immunoSEQ multiplex PCR, while the TCRdb copy is restricted to in-frame clones and leaves out a portion. The table lists 70,000 or so clones, approximately 94% of them singletons, with 1% in the top ten. The sample comprised PBMCs. The receptors here all came from a woman aged 18-29 years in good health and CMV-seronegative.

The gene calls are TRBV6-1 and TRBJ2-7; possible D gene TRBD2, 5 bases. V was pared by 9 bases and J by 0 bases, with 15 bases between. The germline V gene encodes CDR1 MNHNS and CDR2 SASEGT. The CDR3 spans 14 residues. The CDR3 bases are TGTGCCAGTCAAAGCGGACGGAACTCCTACGAGCAGTACTTC. Protein product: CASQSGRNSYEQYF.

The J gene is TRBJ2-1, the V gene TRBV6-6; TRBD2 matches at 10 bases. CDR1 and CDR2 from the germline V gene are MNHNY and SVGAGI (reference sequence). V gave up 0 bases and J gave up 5 bases; unmatched junction bases: 4. This CDR3 has 16 amino acids. As DNA, the CDR3 is TGTGCCAGCAGTTACTCCAGGACTAGCGGAGACAATGAGCAGTTCTTC. Its protein is CASSYSRTSGDNEQFF.

J is TRBJ2-5 and V is TRBV7-3, with D perhaps TRBD1 (5 bases). Per germline, CDR1 SGHTA and CDR2 FQGTGA. Trimming shortened V by 5 bases and J by 2 bases, and 12 bases separated the two germline ends. CDR3 length equals 14 residues. CDR3 coding DNA: TGTGCCAGCAGCCGCGGTCAGGGACAAGAGACCCAGTACTTC. Encoded protein: CASSRGQGQETQYF.

The chain recombines TRBV27 with TRBJ1-2, with D maybe TRBD1 (5 bases). This CDR3 comprises 14 residues. Trimming took 6 bases from V and 7 from J, leaving 18 bases between them. Germline CDR1 MNHEY, CDR2 SMNVEV (reference sequence). The chain's CDR3 is CASSLRGNIGGYTF. CDR3 nucleotides: TGTGCCAGCAGCCTTCGGGGGAATATAGGTGGCTACACCTTC.

The chain couples TRBV28 to TRBJ2-7; 8 bases fit TRBD1. In germline, CDR1 is MDHEN, CDR2 SYDVKM. The trim removed 5 bases at V and 9 bases at J, leaving 6 bases unmatched. This CDR3 is built from 12 residues. In DNA, the CDR3 is TGTGCCAGCAGTCCGGACAGGGTAGGGCAGTACTTC. Translating gives CASSPDRVGQYF.

The rearrangement uses TRBV7-9 and TRBJ1-3; D is unclear. The CDR3 length is 15 residues. V lost 1 base and J 1 base, leaving 8 bases between the germline ends. Germline CDR1 SEHNR, CDR2 FQNEAQ (reference sequence). The CDR3 DNA reads as TGTGCCAGCAGCTTAGTTTCCCAGTCTGGAAACACCATATATTTT. Amino acids: CASSLVSQSGNTIYF.

V and J are TRBV2 and TRBJ2-5; the match to TRBD2 covers 9 bases. Trimming at V came to 6 bases and at J to 5 bases, leaving 7 bases not matched to a gene. CDR1 and CDR2 from the germline V gene are SNHLY and FYNNEI. This CDR3 has 14 residues. CDR3 in amino acids: CASSASGVAETQYF. The DNA for the CDR3 is TGTGCCAGCAGCGCTAGCGGGGTCGCGGAGACCCAGTACTTC. Supplemented by reference TRBV2 and TRBJ2-5, the full variable domain reads EPEVTQTPSHQVTQMGQEVILRCVPISNHLYFYWYRQILGQKVEFLVSFYNNEISEKSEIFDDQFSVERPDGSNFTLKIRSTKLEDSAMYFCASSASGVAETQYFGPGTRLLVL.

The CDR3 sequence: CASSATSGISTDTQYF. CDR3 bases: TGCGCCAGCAGTGCGACTAGCGGGATAAGCACAGATACGCAGTATTTT. This chain connects TRBV10-2 to TRBJ2-3; 11 bases are a match to TRBD2. V was pared by 4 bases and J by 0 bases, with 3 bases of the junction left unmatched. The CDR3 loop spans 16 amino acids. In germline, CDR1 is WSHSY, CDR2 SAAADI.

To note about this clone: Other DNA sequences in this specimen translate into the identical CDR3. V and J are TRBV18 and TRBJ2-1; TRBD2 matches 9 bases. Germline values: CDR1 KGHSH, CDR2 LQKENI. With 1 base clipped from V and 5 bases from J, the junction kept 0 bases outside the gene matches. The CDR3 loop spans 14 amino acids. The CDR3 is CASSPLAGDNEQFF. The CDR3 DNA sequence: TGTGCCAGCTCACCACTAGCGGGAGACAATGAGCAGTTCTTC.

The J gene is TRBJ1-1, the V gene TRBV11-1; 10 bases agree with TRBD1. This CDR3 spans 15 amino acids. Germline V CDR1 and CDR2: SGHAT, FQDESV (reference sequence). V lost 2 bases and J lost 1; bases outside the gene matches: 1. CDR3 sequence reads: CASSLRDRGNTEAFF. CDR3 in DNA: TGTGCCAGCAGCTTACGGGACAGGGGGAACACTGAAGCTTTCTTT.

This chain links TRBV19 with TRBJ1-5, with TRBD1 matching 7 bases. The V gene's germline CDR1 is LNHDA and CDR2 SQIVND (reference sequence). This CDR3 spans 16 amino acids. Germline trimming cut 6 bases from V and 5 bases from J; bases unmatched to any gene: 13. The CDR3 spells CASRWIEGAKYQPQHF. In DNA, the CDR3 is TGTGCCAGTAGATGGATCGAGGGGGCGAAATATCAGCCCCAGCATTTT.

The chain recombines TRBV11-3 with TRBJ2-3, with TRBD2 as a possible D gene (6 bases). Germline V gene lookup returns CDR1 SGHNT and CDR2 YENEEA. Trimming removed 0 bases from V and 4 bases from J, with 11 bases in between. The length of the CDR3 is 15 residues. The CDR3 coding sequence is TGTGCCAGCAGCTTAGATTCCGGGAGCGCAGATACGCAGTATTTT. Its protein product is CASSLDSGSADTQYF. Drawing the rest from reference TRBV11-3 and TRBJ2-3, the complete variable domain is EAGVVQSPRYKIIEKKQPVAFWCNPISGHNTLYWYLQNLGQGPELLIRYENEEAVDDSQLPKDRFSAERLKGVDSTLKIQPAELGDSAVYLCASSLDSGSADTQYFGPGTRLTVL.

The chain uses TRBV5-4 and TRBJ2-2; 11 nucleotides align to TRBD2. The CDR3 is 16 residues long. With V trimmed by 3 bases and J by 6 bases, 7 bases remained unmatched. Germline CDR1 reads SGHNT; CDR2 reads YYREEE (reference sequence). The CDR3 protein is CASSSLPTSGAGELFF. DNA of the CDR3: TGTGCCAGCAGCTCATTACCGACTAGCGGGGCCGGGGAGCTGTTTTTT. The complete variable domain, with remaining parts taken from reference TRBV5-4 and TRBJ2-2, reads ETGVTQSPTHLIKTRGQQVTLRCSSQSGHNTVSWYQQALGQGPQFIFQYYREEENGRGNFPPRFSGLQFPNYSSELNVNALELDDSALYLCASSSLPTSGAGELFFGEGSRLTVL.

V and J are TRBV21-1 and TRBJ2-2; TRBD2 is the table's D call and was not checked against the DNA. TRBV21-1 is flagged as a pseudogene. CDR3 length: 15 residues. CDR3 sequence reads: CASSRDPTSTGELFF. In DNA form, the CDR3 reads TGTGCCAGCAGTCGGGATCCAACCTCAACCGGGGAGCTGTTTTTT.

This chain uses TRBV7-9 with TRBJ2-1; maybe TRBD2 (5 bases). Germline loops: CDR1 SEHNR, CDR2 FQNEAQ (reference sequence). The CDR3 covers 13 residues. Trimming removed 3 bases from V and 5 bases from J, with 8 bases in between. CDR3 sequence: CASSFSGNNEQFF. DNA of the CDR3: TGTGCCAGCAGCTTTTCGGGGAACAATGAGCAGTTCTTC.

This clone has a single count. This chain links TRBV5-4 with TRBJ2-1; 10 positions agree with TRBD2. V trimming: 5 bases; J trimming: 0 bases; junction bases outside the gene matches: 8. Germline lookup yields CDR1 SGHNT and CDR2 YYREEE (reference sequence). The CDR3 runs to 17 residues. CDR3 protein: CASRSTSGVSSYNEQFF. Written as DNA, the CDR3 is TGTGCCAGCAGGTCAACTAGCGGGGTGAGCTCCTACAATGAGCAGTTCTTC. The full variable domain, completed using reference TRBV5-4 and TRBJ2-1, is ETGVTQSPTHLIKTRGQQVTLRCSSQSGHNTVSWYQQALGQGPQFIFQYYREEENGRGNFPPRFSGLQFPNYSSELNVNALELDDSALYLCASRSTSGVSSYNEQFFGPGTRLTVL.

This chain joins TRBV7-5 and TRBJ2-7; the table assigns TRBD2, which was not confirmed against the DNA. TRBV7-5 is annotated as a pseudogene. The CDR3 has 11 residues. The CDR3 sequence: CVRSFSYEQYF. CDR3 sequence (DNA): TGTGTCAGAAGCTTTTCGTACGAGCAGTACTTC.

This clone came up once. The chain uses TRBV28 and TRBJ2-3; possibly TRBD2 for D (6 bases). Trimming took off 6 bases at V and 4 bases at J, with 14 bases between the two ends. CDR1 is MDHEN and CDR2 is SYDVKM in the germline V gene. This CDR3 contains 14 residues. CDR3 region: CASSPHPSADTQYF. The CDR3 coding sequence is TGTGCCAGCAGCCCGCACCCTAGCGCAGATACGCAGTATTTT.

This clone turned up a few times. The gene calls are TRBV6-4 and TRBJ2-1, with D uncertain. Germline CDR1 and CDR2: MRHNA and SNTAGT. The CDR3 is made up of 15 amino acids. V lost 2 bases and J 2 bases, leaving 10 bases between the germline ends. The CDR3 reads CASSDLPSPYNEQFF. The CDR3 bases are TGTGCCAGCAGTGACCTACCGTCGCCCTACAATGAGCAGTTCTTC.

Of note for this clone: A read error may produce the germline difference seen at one junction end. The chain is built from TRBV15 and TRBJ1-1; 9 positions match TRBD1. CDR3 length: 15 amino acids. Germline CDR1 LNHNV, CDR2 YYDKDF (reference sequence). The CDR3 bases are TGTGCCACCAGCAGAGGGGACAGGGAGAACGCTGAAGCTTTCTTT. Its protein product is CATSRGDRENAEAFF.

This chain connects TRBV4-3 to TRBJ2-4; TRBD2 matches at 9 bases. The length of the CDR3 is 16 residues. The V and J ends lost 0 bases and 8 bases, in that order; junction bases with no gene match: 8. Germline values: CDR1 LGHNA, CDR2 YSLEER. In nucleotides, the CDR3 is TGCGCCAGCAGCCAAGACTTAGCGGGGGCTTTGTACATTCAGTACTTC. It specifies CASSQDLAGALYIQYF.

The V and J genes are TRBV15 and TRBJ1-5, with a possible D match to TRBD1 (6 bases). Germline CDR1 LNHNV, CDR2 YYDKDF (reference sequence). There are 17 residues in the CDR3. V dropped 5 bases and J dropped 2 bases, with 19 bases sitting between them. The CDR3 DNA sequence: TGTGCCACCAGCCCCCGGGGGGGCTGGTGGGGCAATCAGCCCCAGCATTTT. Protein product: CATSPRGGWWGNQPQHF.

This chain joins TRBV7-8 and TRBJ2-7, with D uncertain. Germline V gives CDR1 SGHVS, CDR2 FQNEAQ. The CDR3 extends over 11 amino acids. Trimming pared 5 bases from V and 3 bases from J, leaving 5 bases between. The CDR3 nucleotides read TGTGCCAGCAGCCCTTTCTACGAGCAGTACTTC. Encoded protein: CASSPFYEQYF.